The next 28 T cell receptor beta chains were all read from a single sample in a study of blood T cell repertoires in COVID-19. Measured with immunoSEQ multiplex PCR; TCRdb has only the in-frame clones, and not every one. Of 250,000 or so clones listed, more than 75% are singletons. The specimen was PBMCs or T cells enriched from blood (not recorded which). All receptors derive from a woman aged 50 to 60 who had been exposed to COVID-19.

V gene TRBV21-1 combines with J gene TRBJ2-1; the table names TRBD2, a call not compared with the DNA. TRBV21-1 corresponds to a pseudogene. There are 16 residues in the CDR3. CDR3 DNA: TGTGCCAGCAGCAAAGGGACTAGCGGGGACTACAATGAGCAGTTCTTC. This encodes CASSKGTSGDYNEQFF.

The V and J genes are TRBV5-5 and TRBJ1-4; unclear D gene. The length of the CDR3 is 14 residues. The germline V and J ends were trimmed by 0 bases and 4 bases, with 7 bases remaining between them. From germline, CDR1 is SGHKS and CDR2 YYEKEE (reference sequence). In nucleotides, the CDR3 is TGTGCCAGCAGCTTGGCCGTTTATAATGAAAAACTGTTTTTT. It encodes CASSLAVYNEKLFF. Based on the CDR3 plus reference TRBV5-5 and TRBJ1-4, the full variable domain is DAGVTQSPTHLIKTRGQQVTLRCSPISGHKSVSWYQQVLGQGPQFIFQYYEKEERGRGNFPDRFSARQFPNYSSELNVNALLLGDSALYLCASSLAVYNEKLFFGSGTQLSVL.

This chain links TRBV5-8 with TRBJ1-2; D gene ambiguous. Trimming cost V 0 bases and J 8 bases, with 17 bases left between them. Germline CDR1 reads SGHTS; CDR2 reads YDEGEE. The CDR3 runs 15 residues. The CDR3 protein is CASSLDRERIIGYTF. CDR3 DNA: TGTGCCAGCAGCTTGGACCGCGAGAGGATAATCGGCTACACCTTC.

This sequence joins TRBV27 and TRBJ1-1; D gene unclear. The CDR3 covers 14 residues. Germline CDR1 MNHEY, CDR2 SMNVEV (reference sequence). The ends were cut back, 6 bases at V and 4 bases at J, with 15 bases in the middle. The CDR3 sequence: CASRPTRGSTEAFF. The CDR3, as DNA: TGTGCCAGCAGGCCTACGCGGGGAAGCACTGAAGCTTTCTTT.

The chain uses TRBV5-1 and TRBJ2-7; 11 bases align to TRBD2. Trimming removed 5 bases from V and 7 bases from J; junction bases left unmatched: 8. Germline V gene sequence: CDR1 SGHRS, CDR2 YFSETQ. The CDR3 is 14 residues long. CDR3 nucleotides: TGCGCCAGCAGTTATACTAGCGGGGGTTATGAGCAGTACTTC. Encoded protein: CASSYTSGGYEQYF.

V usage is TRBV1 and J usage is TRBJ2-1; TRBD2, the D gene given by the table, was not confirmed from the DNA. TRBV1 is shown as a pseudogene. This CDR3 region has 21 residues. CDR3 loop: CTSSQGHADGGGPCGYNEQFF. The CDR3 nucleotides read TGCACCAGCAGCCAAGGCCACGCGGACGGGGGGGGCCCCTGCGGTTACAATGAGCAGTTCTTC.

The chain combines TRBV7-2 with TRBJ2-2; 9 bases are a match to TRBD1. The length of the CDR3 is 15 residues. The J segment lost 6 bases and the V segment lost 2 bases, leaving 4 bases of the junction unmatched. From germline, CDR1 is SGHTA and CDR2 FQGNSA. This CDR3 is CASSLRGQGAGELFF. CDR3 DNA sequence: TGTGCCAGCAGCTTAAGGGGACAGGGCGCCGGGGAGCTGTTTTTT.

This clone came up once. The V call is TRBV6-6, the J call TRBJ1-5; TRBD1 matches at 10 bases. Trimming removed 5 bases from V and 5 bases from J; junction bases left unmatched: 9. This CDR3 spans 16 amino acids. CDR1 MNHNY and CDR2 SVGAGI come from the germline V gene (reference sequence). CDR3 DNA: TGTGCCAGCAGTCGGCAAGCCGGGACAGGGGATCAGCCCCAGCATTTT. Translating it yields CASSRQAGTGDQPQHF.

This clone was found once. One end of the junction is discordant with germline, which a read error may explain. The chain employs TRBV3-1 (or the pseudogene TRBV3-2) and TRBJ1-1; TRBD1 agrees at 9 bases. Germline-derived CDR1 and CDR2 are LGHDT and YNNKEL (reference sequence). This CDR3 has 15 residues. The CDR3 region has the DNA TGTGCCAGCAGCCGGGGGACAGGGCGGAACGCTGAAGCTTTCTTT. It translates to CASSRGTGRNAEAFF.

The J gene is TRBJ1-2, the V gene TRBV5-8; TRBD1 agrees at 8 bases. The ends lost 1 base at V and 9 bases at J; junction bases unmatched: 8. CDR3 length equals 14 residues. The V gene's germline CDR1 is SGHTS and CDR2 YDEGEE. Here the CDR3 DNA reads TGTGCCAGCAGCTTGAATAACAGGGGGGCGAGCTACACCTTC. Translation gives CASSLNNRGASYTF.

This clone was counted a few times. The chain employs TRBV28 and TRBJ1-1, with D possibly matching TRBD1 (5 bases). CDR3 length equals 14 residues. Germline assignment: CDR1 MDHEN and CDR2 SYDVKM. Trimming stripped 6 bases from V and 0 bases from J, with 11 bases between. The CDR3 sequence: CASRPGLMNTEAFF. Written as DNA, the CDR3 is TGTGCCAGCAGGCCGGGACTGATGAACACTGAAGCTTTCTTT.

V gene TRBV5-4 combines with J gene TRBJ2-7; possibly TRBD2 for D (6 bases). Germline V gene sequence: CDR1 SGHNT, CDR2 YYREEE (reference sequence). This CDR3 has 13 amino acids. The V end lost 4 bases, the J end lost 6 bases, and 14 bases lay between the germline ends. The CDR3 is CASSPSGGVEQYF. In DNA form, the CDR3 reads TGTGCCAGCAGCCCATCGGGCGGGGTCGAGCAGTACTTC.

This clone occurred a few times. V and J are TRBV6-5 and TRBJ1-3, with D maybe TRBD1 (5 bases). V lost 6 bases to trimming and J lost 2 bases, with 14 bases between them. The CDR3 covers 15 residues. The germline CDR1 and CDR2 sequences are MNHEY and SVGAGI. The DNA of the CDR3 is TGTGCCAGCAGCTTAGGGGCAGGCGCTGGAAACACCATATATTTT. Translating it yields CASSLGAGAGNTIYF.

This clone was detected once. J is TRBJ1-1 and V is TRBV10-3; the D is unclear. Between the trimmed V and J ends, which lost 11 bases and 0 bases, there was a span of 10 bases. The CDR3 covers 12 residues. Germline CDR1 reads ENHRY; CDR2 reads SYGVKD. CDR3 sequence (DNA): TGTGCCTCAGCGGGATTGAACACTGAAGCTTTCTTT. Translation: CASAGLNTEAFF.

J is TRBJ2-7 and V is TRBV5-6, with D unresolved. Trimming stripped 4 bases from V and 1 base from J, with 12 bases between. The germline V gene encodes CDR1 SGHDT and CDR2 YYEEEE. CDR3 length: 14 amino acids. The CDR3 DNA is TGTGCCAGCAGCCCTGCTCCCGGTTCCTACGAGCAGTACTTC. It codes for CASSPAPGSYEQYF.

V and J are TRBV5-1 and TRBJ2-1, with 11 bases identical to TRBD1. With 2 bases clipped from V and 10 bases from J, the junction kept 11 bases outside the gene matches. The CDR3 length is 16 residues. Germline assignment: CDR1 SGHRS and CDR2 YFSETQ. In nucleotides, the CDR3 is TGCGCCAGCAGCTTTTCCGGGACAGGGGGAATAAAGGAGCAGTTCTTC. Translated: CASSFSGTGGIKEQFF.

This clone turned up a few times. The genes are TRBV6-4 and TRBJ1-5; D remains ambiguous. Germline-derived CDR1 and CDR2 are MRHNA and SNTAGT. This CDR3 is built from 14 residues. The germline V and J ends were trimmed by 3 bases and 0 bases, with 6 bases remaining between them. Here the CDR3 reads CASSEQPSNQPQHF. The CDR3, as DNA: TGTGCCAGCAGTGAACAGCCTAGCAATCAGCCCCAGCATTTT.

In its sample, this clone was seen a few times. The rearrangement uses TRBV6-5 and TRBJ2-1, with 11 bases lining up with TRBD2. With 8 bases clipped from V and 7 bases from J, the junction kept 4 bases outside the gene matches. The CDR3 covers 13 residues. Per the germline V gene, CDR1 is MNHEY and CDR2 is SVGAGI. CDR3 DNA: TGTGCCAGCGGGACTAGCGGAGGAAATGAGCAGTTCTTC. Protein product: CASGTSGGNEQFF.

V usage is TRBV25-1 and J usage is TRBJ2-2; weak D call: TRBD2 (6 bases). V gave up 5 bases and J gave up 4 bases, with 17 bases separating them. This CDR3 is built from 16 residues. The germline V gene has CDR1 MGHDK and CDR2 SYGVNS. The CDR3 nucleotides read TGTGCCAGCAGTTCGGGGTACGGGGGAATCACCGGGGAGCTGTTTTTT. Translating it yields CASSSGYGGITGELFF.

This rearrangement joins TRBV10-2 to TRBJ1-6; D gene ambiguous. The germline gives CDR1 WSHSY, CDR2 SAAADI. V was trimmed by 3 bases and J by 8 bases, leaving 11 bases between them. The CDR3 contains 14 residues. CDR3 in DNA: TGCGCCAGCAGTGAAGGCAGACGGGATTCACCCCTCCACTTT. As protein: CASSEGRRDSPLHF.

The chain recombines TRBV11-2 with TRBJ1-6, with TRBD1 identical over 8 bases. The CDR3 spans 14 residues. CDR1 is SGHAT and CDR2 is FQNNGV in the germline V gene. V lost 5 bases to trimming and J lost 12 bases; unmatched junction nucleotides: 9. CDR3 loop: CASSLQGQAEPLHF. The CDR3 region has the DNA TGTGCCAGCAGCCTACAGGGACAGGCGGAACCCCTCCACTTT.

V and J are TRBV2 and TRBJ2-5; D gene ambiguous. V lost 3 bases and J 6 bases, leaving 17 bases between the germline ends. The germline V gene encodes CDR1 SNHLY and CDR2 FYNNEI. This CDR3 spans 15 amino acids. For the CDR3, the DNA is TGTGCCAGCAGTGAGGTGCAATATTTGGCCAAGACCCAGTACTTC. As protein: CASSEVQYLAKTQYF.

As DNA, the CDR3 is TGTGCCAGCAGCTCAGACTACTATGGCTACACCTTC. Translated: CASSSDYYGYTF. V gene TRBV7-2 combines with J gene TRBJ1-2; D is unclear. The germline V and J ends were trimmed by 4 bases and 3 bases, with 6 bases remaining between them. The germline gives CDR1 SGHTA, CDR2 FQGNSA. The CDR3 extends over 12 amino acids.

The CDR3 DNA is TGTGCCAGTCGGACAGGGAGATATGAAGCTTTCTTT. As protein: CASRTGRYEAFF. The chain employs TRBV19 and TRBJ1-1; 8 bases are a match to TRBD1. V lost 8 bases and J lost 7; bases outside the gene matches: 6. The CDR3 consists of 12 residues. Looked up from germline, CDR1 is LNHDA and CDR2 is SQIVND (reference sequence).

The chain recombines TRBV21-1 with TRBJ2-5; the listed D gene, TRBD2, was not tested against the DNA. TRBV21-1 is a known pseudogene. This CDR3 comprises 14 residues. The CDR3 DNA is TGTGCCAGCAGCTCACGGGGGGGAGGAGAGACCCAGTACTTC. It is translated as CASSSRGGGETQYF.

The chain couples TRBV5-1 to TRBJ1-3, with 7 bases that match TRBD1. CDR1 and CDR2 (germline): SGHRS, YFSETQ. The junction had 1 base not matched to a gene; V was cut back by 0 bases and J by 4 bases. The CDR3 is 14 amino acids. The CDR3, as DNA: TGCGCCAGCAGCTTGGTGGGACAGGGAAACACCATATATTTT. This encodes CASSLVGQGNTIYF.

The chain carries TRBV10-2 and TRBJ1-5; no firm D call. CDR1 is WSHSY and CDR2 is SAAADI in the germline V gene. The V end lost 3 bases, the J end lost 4 bases, and 4 bases lay between the germline ends. The CDR3 length is 12 residues. For the CDR3, the DNA is TGCGCCAGCAGTGAAGCGAATCAGCCCCAGCATTTT. Its protein is CASSEANQPQHF.

J is TRBJ1-1 and V is TRBV6-5; D not certain. The CDR3 consists of 14 residues. From germline, CDR1 is MNHEY and CDR2 SVGAGI. Trimming pared 2 bases from V and 0 bases from J, leaving 7 bases between. The CDR3 region is CASSYESMNTEAFF. CDR3 sequence (DNA): TGTGCCAGCAGTTACGAGTCGATGAACACTGAAGCTTTCTTT.